Listed below are T cell receptor beta chains from one sample, sequenced in a study of blood T cell repertoires in COVID-19. Sequenced by immunoSEQ multiplex PCR; TCRdb stores in-frame clones only, minus some. The sample lists 200,000 to 250,000 clones; 70% to 90% were seen once. Sequences were obtained from PBMCs or T cells enriched from blood (not recorded which). The receptors stem from a woman in her forties or fifties with acute COVID-19. Each CDR3 is given with its conserved first and last residue. A D gene is named only where the DNA matches it firmly. Some rows have no size entry. The others give once, few or many, or a class for an expanded clone.

v_gene: TRBV19
j_gene: TRBJ1-5
abundance: -
d_gene: -
CDR3aa: CASSIVMAGNQPQHF
CDR3nt: TGTGCCAGTAGTATTGTTATGGCAGGGAATCAGCCCCAGCATTTT

v_gene: TRBV6-5
j_gene: TRBJ1-1
abundance: -
d_gene: TRBD1
CDR3aa: CASRYLTGANTEAFF
CDR3nt: TGTGCCAGCAGATACTTGACAGGGGCGAACACTGAAGCTTTCTTT

v_gene: TRBV5-5
j_gene: TRBJ2-1
abundance: -
d_gene: -
CDR3aa: CASSGGPSWYEQFF
CDR3nt: TGTGCCAGCAGCGGTGGGCCCTCTTGGTATGAGCAGTTCTTC

v_gene: TRBV12-5
j_gene: TRBJ1-2
abundance: -
d_gene: -
CDR3aa: CASALTVNYGYTF
CDR3nt: TGTGCTAGTGCCCTGACAGTCAACTATGGCTACACCTTC

v_gene: TRBV7-8
j_gene: TRBJ2-7
abundance: -
d_gene: TRBD2
CDR3aa: CASSLILAGGSSYEQYF
CDR3nt: TGTGCCAGCAGCTTAATACTAGCGGGAGGAAGCTCCTACGAGCAGTACTTC

v_gene: TRBV4-2
j_gene: TRBJ2-7
abundance: -
d_gene: TRBD2
CDR3aa: CASSQETSVSYEQYF
CDR3nt: TGTGCCAGCAGCCAAGAGACTAGCGTTTCCTACGAGCAGTACTTC

v_gene: TRBV5-1
j_gene: TRBJ2-7
abundance: -
d_gene: -
CDR3aa: CASSFPGGLATHEQYF
CDR3nt: TGCGCCAGCAGCTTCCCGGGTGGGCTAGCGACCCACGAGCAGTACTTC

v_gene: TRBV6-5
j_gene: TRBJ2-1
abundance: -
d_gene: -
CDR3aa: CASRIQGLYYNEQFF
CDR3nt: TGTGCCAGCAGGATCCAGGGATTGTACTACAATGAGCAGTTCTTC

v_gene: TRBV18
j_gene: TRBJ2-1
abundance: -
d_gene: -
CDR3aa: CASSPREKGDEQFF
CDR3nt: TGTGCCAGCTCACCCCGGGAAAAGGGGGATGAGCAGTTCTTC

v_gene: TRBV5-5
j_gene: TRBJ2-7
abundance: once
d_gene: TRBD2
CDR3aa: CASSLGLAGGSSYEQYF
CDR3nt: TGTGCCAGCAGCTTGGGACTAGCGGGAGGGTCCTCCTACGAGCAGTACTTC

v_gene: TRBV6-5
j_gene: TRBJ2-7
abundance: -
d_gene: TRBD2
CDR3aa: CASSPLAGQVYEQYF
CDR3nt: TGTGCCAGCAGTCCACTAGCGGGACAAGTGTACGAGCAGTACTTC

v_gene: TRBV9
j_gene: TRBJ2-3
abundance: -
d_gene: TRBD1
CDR3aa: CASSVGAGGLRTDTQYF
CDR3nt: TGTGCCAGCAGCGTAGGTGCAGGGGGTTTGAGGACAGATACGCAGTATTTT

v_gene: TRBV5-3
j_gene: TRBJ2-7
abundance: -
d_gene: TRBD1
CDR3aa: CARRPGQGLYYEQYF
CDR3nt: TGTGCCAGAAGACCTGGACAGGGGCTGTACTACGAGCAGTACTTC